This T cell receptor (beta chain) is drawn from a study of control samples from healthy donors and cancer patients. V was pared by 6 bases and J by 4 bases, with 16 bases between. Germline lookup yields CDR1 SNHLY and CDR2 FYNNEI. The CDR3 has 14 amino acids. TCRdb's copy holds only in-frame clones and misses some; the assay was immunoSEQ multiplex PCR. The data show about 180,000 clones, 85% to 90% seen once. This rearrangement joins TRBV2 to TRBJ2-7, with D maybe TRBD2 (5 bases). Specimen: blood. The sequence was obtained from a woman aged 45-65 years in good health. The CDR3 loop is CASRRSGLNYEQYF. In nucleotides, the CDR3 is TGTGCCAGCAGAAGATCTGGACTGAATTACGAGCAGTACTTC.